Listed here is a single T cell receptor (beta chain). What antigen it recognizes has not been identified. The sample holds no much larger clone one base away, and base qualities are not on file. The same CDR3 arises from other DNA sequences in this sample as well. This record belongs to a study of blood T cell repertoires in COVID-19 (dated by TCRdb to the early 2020s). Regarding the study in general: Collaborator samples came from the United States, Italy and Spain and covered acute and convalescent phases of COVID-19. The material from the prospective study consisted of cDNA or gDNA derived from T cells, B-cell-depleted T cells, or PBMCs. The dataset comprised deeply sampled blood TCRbeta repertoires from subjects exposed to, actively infected with, or recovered from COVID-19. The repertoires were released in a freely available public database intended as a resource for research on the immune response to SARS-CoV-2. Samples were obtained from the ongoing ImmuneRACE study (first 160 participants) and from over 1,000 subjects provided by 6 global collaborators. Sample metadata almost always included a de-identified subject ID, COVID-19 status, age in years and sex. Where available, HLA class I and class II types were taken from metadata supplied by the sample provider and were not determined by assay-based typing.

CDR1 and CDR2 were assigned from the germline V gene (reference sequence) as LNHDA and SQIVND. The CDR3 runs 15 residues from the cysteine to the phenylalanine. Only CDR3 DNA is held: 45 bases, read in frame from base 1. Relative to germline, V is missing 3 bases and J is missing 1 base, with 2 bases of the junction outside any gene match. What the work shows at the level of the full study, not this receptor alone: The amount of clinical and demographic metadata varied by source and participant and was provided uncurated.

Participants in the prospective study were enrolled through a virtual design, were aged about 18 to 100 years, and lived in roughly 24 United States geographic areas. Cohort assignment in the prospective study relied on participant-reported clinical history from a screening survey and a study questionnaire. In the prospective study, mobile phlebotomists collected whole blood, serum and a nasopharyngeal or oropharyngeal swab from each participant. Additional blood draws and questionnaires over an approximately 2-month period could optionally be provided by prospective study participants. Blood samples from the prospective study were shipped frozen or at room temperature prior to DNA extraction. TCRbeta CDR3 regions were amplified from genomic DNA by means of the immunoSEQ Assay, a bias-controlled multiplex PCR. The authors processed their data as follows. Within the assay, amplification of reference gene primers was used to estimate how many nucleated cells each sample contained. To quantify the absolute abundance of each unique TCRbeta CDR3 rearrangement, sequence reads were collapsed and filtered. Productive Simpson clonality was computed per sample as the square root of Simpson's diversity index over productive rearrangements. This is the immuneACCESS table as TCRdb keeps it, with only in-frame sequences that have V and J called. A part of the clones is gone; compared with another copy, unresolved V genes explain less than half, and the rest is unexplained. V and J calls and clone size follow that table, whereas D and trimming were derived from the DNA. The sample data list about 230,000 clones, and under 90% of these were observed just once. The leading ten clones occupy around 3.7% of the sample.

This chain is built from TRBV19 and TRBJ2-3; TRBD1 agrees with 9 junctional bases. The material sequenced was PBMCs or T cells enriched from blood (not recorded which). The clonotype was recovered from a woman aged 30 to 39 with acute COVID-19. The sequence in DNA is TGTGCCAGTAGTATCGGGGACAGGGGCACAGATACGCAGTATTTT. The translation is CASSIGDRGTDTQYF.